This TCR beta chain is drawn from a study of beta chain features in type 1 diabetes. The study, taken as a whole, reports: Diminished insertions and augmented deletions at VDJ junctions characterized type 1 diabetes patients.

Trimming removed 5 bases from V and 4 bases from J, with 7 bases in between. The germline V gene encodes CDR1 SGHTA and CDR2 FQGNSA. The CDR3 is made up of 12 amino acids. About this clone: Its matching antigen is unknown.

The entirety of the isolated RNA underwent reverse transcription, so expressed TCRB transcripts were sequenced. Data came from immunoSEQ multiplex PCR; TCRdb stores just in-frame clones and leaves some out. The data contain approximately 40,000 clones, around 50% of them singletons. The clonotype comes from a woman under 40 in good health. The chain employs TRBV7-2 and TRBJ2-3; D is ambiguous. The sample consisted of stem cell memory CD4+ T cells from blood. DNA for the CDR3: TGTGCCAGCAGCCAGGCCGCAGATACGCAGTATTTT. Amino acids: CASSQAADTQYF.